The 23 T cell receptor beta chains reported below all come from one sample, sequenced in a study of identical twins. TCRdb passed the 5' RACE reads through MiXCR, listing each CDR3 protein once. The sample holds 700,000 or so distinct CDR3 sequences, 21% seen once. In addition, the sample was reused for a study of T cells expressing NK-cell markers.

Sequenced sample: PBMCs. Receptors were obtained from a woman between 18 and 30 years old in good health.

This clonotype was detected a few times. This chain connects TRBV20-1 to TRBJ2-7; D is uncertain. V lost 5 bases and J lost 2, with 13 bases in between. The CDR3 extends over 13 amino acids. Germline-derived CDR1 and CDR2 are DFQATT and SNEGSKA (reference sequence). The CDR3 region is CSAAPPAPYEQYF. CDR3 DNA: TGCAGTGCTGCCCCGCCGGCCCCCTACGAGCAGTACTTC.

J is TRBJ2-3 and V is TRBV6-2 or TRBV6-3; no definite D call. The CDR3 spans 15 residues. Trimming removed 0 bases from V and 2 bases from J, with 9 bases in between. CDR1 and CDR2 from the germline V gene are MNHEY and SVGEGT. CDR3 nucleotide sequence: TGTGCCAGCAGTTACTCGACCGGACCCACAGATACGCAGTATTTT. It yields the protein CASSYSTGPTDTQYF.

This clonotype turned up a few times. The chain links TRBV18 to TRBJ2-5; D is perhaps TRBD1 (6 bases). Germline CDR1 is KGHSH and CDR2 is LQKENI. The CDR3 length is 14 residues. V lost 3 bases and J 3 bases, leaving 11 bases between the germline ends. The CDR3 region has the DNA TGTGCCAGCTCACCGCTCACAGGGAAAGAGACCCAGTACTTC. Protein product: CASSPLTGKETQYF.

This clonotype showed up just a few times. The chain carries TRBV11-1 and TRBJ2-7; the match to TRBD1 covers 8 bases. J gave up 1 base and V 6 bases, and 17 bases lay outside the gene matches. Germline CDR1 reads SGHAT; CDR2 reads FQDESV (reference sequence). The CDR3 has 18 residues. As DNA, the CDR3 is TGTGCCAGCAGTACTACTCAAACGGACAGGGCGGATTCCTACGAGCAGTACTTC. This gives the protein CASSTTQTDRADSYEQYF.

This clonotype has a count of ten or more. The chain combines TRBV4-3 with TRBJ1-2, with 7 nucleotides matching TRBD1. The length of the CDR3 is 15 residues. The V gene end was trimmed by 0 bases and the J gene end by 11 bases; junction bases not matched to a gene: 12. From germline, CDR1 is LGHNA and CDR2 YSLEER. In DNA, the CDR3 is TGCGCCAGCAGCCAAGAAGGAGGGCAGGGGGTTCCTTACACCTTC. Translating gives CASSQEGGQGVPYTF.

In this sample, this clonotype turned up a few times. The chain recombines TRBV5-1 with TRBJ1-1; 9 bases are shared with TRBD1. Losses at the gene ends were 3 bases for V and 1 base for J; bases not matched to a gene: 4. From germline, CDR1 is SGHRS and CDR2 YFSETQ. This CDR3 has 15 residues. CDR3 protein: CASSWGTGRNTEAFF. As DNA, the CDR3 is TGCGCCAGCAGCTGGGGGACAGGGAGGAACACTGAAGCTTTCTTT. The full variable domain, with the rest looked up from reference TRBV5-1 and TRBJ1-1, is KAGVTQTPRYLIKTRGQQVTLSCSPISGHRSVSWYQQTPGQGLQFLFEYFSETQRNKGNFPGRFSGRQFSNSRSEMNVSTLELGDSALYLCASSWGTGRNTEAFFGQGTRLTVV.

CDR3 sequence (DNA): TGTGCCAGCAGCCCCAAATTCGGCGGGAGCTACGCCAAAAACATTCAGTACTTC. Its translation is CASSPKFGGSYAKNIQYF. The chain uses TRBV7-8 and TRBJ2-4; 7 bases map to TRBD2. V was clipped by 5 bases and J by 1 base; unmatched bases: 14. The CDR3 runs to 18 residues. The germline gives CDR1 SGHVS, CDR2 FQNEAQ.

The CDR3, as DNA: TGCAGTGCTAGGACTATCGGGAAACGGGTCGGGGAGCTGTTTTTT. As protein: CSARTIGKRVGELFF. The chain is built from TRBV20-1 and TRBJ2-2, with D maybe TRBD2 (5 bases). Germline V gene lookup returns CDR1 DFQATT and CDR2 SNEGSKA (reference sequence). V dropped 3 bases and J dropped 7 bases, with 18 bases sitting between them. The CDR3 is 15 residues long.

This clonotype was seen a handful of times. The chain links TRBV6-1 to TRBJ2-3; 8 bases are a match to TRBD2. The V and J ends lost 6 bases and 4 bases, in that order; junction bases with no gene match: 3. The CDR3 runs 13 residues. Germline V lookup: CDR1 MNHNS, CDR2 SASEGT. CDR3: CASRSGGADTQYF. CDR3 bases: TGTGCCAGCAGGTCCGGGGGGGCAGATACGCAGTATTTT.

This clonotype was counted a few times. The J gene is TRBJ1-5, the V gene TRBV4-3; no definite D call. The CDR3 has 16 residues. Germline V gene lookup returns CDR1 LGHNA and CDR2 YSLEER. V lost 0 bases to trimming and J lost 6 bases, with 15 bases between them. CDR3 protein: CASSQDPQITTQPQHF. In nucleotides, the CDR3 is TGCGCCAGCAGCCAAGATCCCCAGATTACCACTCAGCCCCAGCATTTT.

This clonotype appeared a few times. The genes are TRBV7-9 and TRBJ2-1; 8 bases line up with TRBD2. The CDR3 is made up of 15 amino acids. The germline V gene has CDR1 SEHNR and CDR2 FQNEAQ (reference sequence). The trim removed 5 bases at V and 10 bases at J, leaving 13 bases unmatched. As DNA, the CDR3 is TGTGCCAGCAGCCCCCAAGGACGGGGGGGTGAGGAGCAGTTCTTC. Amino acid sequence: CASSPQGRGGEEQFF. Complete variable domain (other parts from reference TRBV7-9 and TRBJ2-1): DTGVSQNPRHKITKRGQNVTFRCDPISEHNRLYWYRQTLGQGPEFLTYFQNEAQLEKSRLLSDRFSAERPKGSFSTLEIQRTEQGDSAMYLCASSPQGRGGEEQFFGPGTRLTVL.

The chain uses TRBV9 and TRBJ2-2; D uncertain. Trimming shortened V by 4 bases and J by 6 bases, and 16 bases separated the two germline ends. The CDR3 totals 15 residues. CDR1 is SGDLS and CDR2 is YYNGEE in the germline V gene. As DNA, the CDR3 is TGTGCCAGCAGCACGCGCGACCCTGGGGCCGGGGAGCTGTTTTTT. Translating it yields CASSTRDPGAGELFF.

The chain combines TRBV6-1 with TRBJ2-5; weak D call: TRBD2 (5 bases). Trimming stripped 6 bases from V and 5 bases from J, with 13 bases between. This CDR3 contains 13 residues. CDR1 and CDR2 (germline): MNHNS, SASEGT. CDR3 residues: CASSRRGLETQYF. DNA for the CDR3: TGTGCCAGCAGCCGAAGAGGGCTGGAGACCCAGTACTTC.

This clonotype was recorded a few times. The chain joins TRBV20-1 to TRBJ2-7; the match to TRBD2 covers 7 bases. This CDR3 contains 16 residues. Germline V gene lookup returns CDR1 DFQATT and CDR2 SNEGSKA (reference sequence). V lost 3 bases, J lost 1 base, and 12 bases stayed unmatched. CDR3 sequence (DNA): TGCAGTGCTAGTAGAGGGAGGGCCATATTATCCTACGAGCAGTACTTC. Translation: CSASRGRAILSYEQYF.

Only a few counts were recorded for this clonotype. V usage is TRBV5-1 and J usage is TRBJ2-3; D is uncertain. From germline, CDR1 is SGHRS and CDR2 YFSETQ. The V and J ends lost 2 bases and 2 bases respectively, with 12 bases between them. The CDR3 is made up of 15 amino acids. The CDR3 DNA reads TGCGCCAGCAGCTTACTCAGCCAGTTCACAGATACGCAGTATTTT. Its translation is CASSLLSQFTDTQYF. The whole variable domain, filled in from reference TRBV5-1 and TRBJ2-3, reads KAGVTQTPRYLIKTRGQQVTLSCSPISGHRSVSWYQQTPGQGLQFLFEYFSETQRNKGNFPGRFSGRQFSNSRSEMNVSTLELGDSALYLCASSLLSQFTDTQYFGPGTRLTVL.

This clonotype was picked up a small number of times. The chain links TRBV6-5 to TRBJ1-1; a possible D gene is TRBD1 (5 bases). This CDR3 has 14 amino acids. Germline V gene data show CDR1 as MNHEY and CDR2 as SVGAGI. V lost 2 bases, J lost 3 bases, and 10 bases lay in between. Written as DNA, the CDR3 is TGTGCCAGCAGTTACGCTGGGGGACACACTGAAGCTTTCTTT. Translating gives CASSYAGGHTEAFF.

This clonotype was seen more than once but under ten times. This chain uses TRBV20-1 with TRBJ2-5, with 7 bases fitting TRBD2. V lost 6 bases and J lost 1; bases outside the gene matches: 11. In germline, CDR1 is DFQATT, CDR2 SNEGSKA (reference sequence). The CDR3 runs to 15 residues. CDR3 coding DNA: TGCAGTGCCTACTTACTAGCGACGCCCCAAGAGACCCAGTACTTC. Translation: CSAYLLATPQETQYF.

The chain carries TRBV25-1 and TRBJ1-1; 7 bases align to TRBD1. This CDR3 is built from 15 residues. Germline CDR1 MGHDK, CDR2 SYGVNS. Trimming removed 1 base from V and 5 bases from J; junction bases left unmatched: 7. The CDR3 DNA reads as TGTGCCAGCAGTGAATCGTCGACAGGGAGGACTGAAGCTTTCTTT. Translating it yields CASSESSTGRTEAFF.

This chain uses TRBV25-1 with TRBJ2-3; 11 nucleotides match TRBD2. Germline CDR1 MGHDK, CDR2 SYGVNS. The CDR3 sequence is 15 residues long. V lost 4 bases to trimming and J lost 4 bases; unmatched junction nucleotides: 4. In DNA form, the CDR3 reads TGTGCCAGCAGTGCTTTAGCGGGAGGGTCAGATACGCAGTATTTT. Protein sequence: CASSALAGGSDTQYF.

The sample holds many counts of this clonotype. This chain connects TRBV20-1 to TRBJ2-7; 12 nucleotides line up with TRBD2. This CDR3 is built from 13 residues. V trimming: 5 bases; J trimming: 9 bases; junction bases outside the gene matches: 8. Per the germline V gene, CDR1 is DFQATT and CDR2 is SNEGSKA (reference sequence). CDR3 sequence reads: CSAWTSGVRVQYF. The CDR3 coding sequence is TGCAGTGCTTGGACTAGCGGGGTTAGGGTGCAGTACTTC.

This clonotype was recorded a few times. The rearrangement joins TRBV20-1 to TRBJ1-1; no clear D. There are 15 residues in the CDR3. The V and J ends lost 3 bases and 1 base respectively, with 15 bases between them. Germline-derived CDR1 and CDR2 are DFQATT and SNEGSKA (reference sequence). The CDR3 reads CSARVRSSTNTEAFF. CDR3 nucleotide sequence: TGCAGTGCTAGGGTACGAAGCTCCACGAACACTGAAGCTTTCTTT.

Turning to this clonotype: A junction boundary mismatches the germline segment, possibly from a read error. This rearrangement joins TRBV7-2 to TRBJ2-2, with a possible D match to TRBD2 (5 bases). From germline, CDR1 is SGHTA and CDR2 FQGNSA. The CDR3 runs to 17 residues. The CDR3 DNA is TGTGCCAGCATCTTAGCGTTTAGGATATTCCGAACCGGGGAGCTGTTTTTT. Protein: CASILAFRIFRTGELFF. Based on the CDR3 plus reference TRBV7-2 and TRBJ2-2, the full variable domain is GAGVSQSPSNKVTEKGKDVELRCDPISGHTALYWYRQSLGQGLEFLIYFQGNSAPDKSGLPSDRFSAERTGGSVSTLTIQRTQQEDSAVYLCASILAFRIFRTGELFFGEGSRLTVL.

The chain carries TRBV5-1 and TRBJ2-3; 9 bases are a match to TRBD2. CDR1 is SGHRS and CDR2 is YFSETQ in the germline V gene. The V and J ends lost 1 base and 3 bases, in that order; junction bases with no gene match: 3. CDR3 size: 15 residues. The CDR3 region has the DNA TGCGCCAGCAGCTTGAGCGGGGGGCCGACAGATACGCAGTATTTT. Its protein product is CASSLSGGPTDTQYF.